Listed below are T cell receptor beta chains from one sample, sequenced in a study of cytomegalovirus exposure and HLA in healthy donors. Method: immunoSEQ multiplex PCR; TCRdb's copy keeps in-frame clones and lacks some. The profile shows some 150,000 clones, approximately 80% of them singletons. The source material was PBMCs. The source is a man younger than 35 in good health and CMV-seropositive. Each CDR3 is given with its conserved first and last residue. D genes are given only for firm matches. Size tells how often a clone was seen (once, few, many) or the class of an expanded clone, and some rows leave it out.

j_call v_call d_call clone_size cdr3_aa cdr3_nt
TRBJ1-4 TRBV27 NA NA CASSFISLGRVNEKLFF TGTGCCAGCAGTTTTATATCGTTGGGCAGGGTTAATGAAAAACTGTTTTTT
TRBJ2-7 TRBV9 TRBD2 once CASSPAGGDQQYF TGTGCCAGCAGCCCAGCGGGAGGGGATCAGCAGTACTTC
TRBJ2-1 TRBV6-5 NA NA CASNPGSYNEQFF TGTGCCAGCAACCCGGGATCCTACAATGAGCAGTTCTTC
TRBJ2-1 TRBV6-1 TRBD2 NA CASSEGPYGLAGREQFF TGTGCCAGCAGTGAAGGACCCTACGGACTAGCCGGCAGGGAGCAGTTCTTC
TRBJ2-2 TRBV29-1 NA NA CSVQGLAGELFF TGCAGCGTTCAGGGATTGGCCGGGGAGCTGTTTTTT
TRBJ2-3 TRBV4-1 NA NA CASSQDEAEGDTQYF TGCGCCAGCAGCCAAGATGAGGCGGAGGGAGATACGCAGTATTTT
TRBJ2-1 TRBV4-1 NA NA CASSQGGSYNEQFF TGCGCCAGCAGCCAAGGAGGGTCCTACAATGAGCAGTTCTTC
TRBJ1-6 TRBV4-1 NA NA CASSQDSGSSYNSPLHF TGCGCCAGCAGCCAAGACTCTGGTAGCTCCTATAATTCACCCCTCCACTTT
TRBJ2-5 TRBV2 TRBD2 NA CASNRPGLAGGPNQETQYF TGTGCCAGCAACCGCCCGGGACTAGCGGGGGGGCCTAACCAAGAGACCCAGTACTTC
TRBJ2-5 TRBV10-3 TRBD1 few CAISEWEQGAGETQYF TGTGCCATCAGTGAGTGGGAGCAGGGGGCTGGTGAGACCCAGTACTTC
TRBJ2-1 TRBV11-3 TRBD2 once CASSLNGGGPNEQFF TGTGCCAGCAGCTTAAACGGCGGGGGGCCCAATGAGCAGTTCTTC
TRBJ2-3 TRBV7-2 TRBD2 NA CASSLRTSGGEDTQYF TGTGCCAGCAGCCTCCGGACTAGCGGGGGGGAAGATACGCAGTATTTT
TRBJ1-1 TRBV6-5 TRBD1 NA CASSFGTVNTEAFF TGTGCCAGCTCGTTTGGGACAGTGAACACTGAAGCTTTCTTT
TRBJ2-1 TRBV2 TRBD2 NA CASSERGANNEQFF TGTGCCAGCAGCGAGCGGGGGGCAAACAATGAGCAGTTCTTC
TRBJ2-7 TRBV14 TRBD1 NA CASSARPQGPEQYF TGTGCCAGCAGCGCCCGCCCACAGGGGCCCGAGCAGTACTTC
TRBJ2-7 TRBV7-9 NA NA CASSSTDPSDEQYF TGTGCCAGCAGCTCCACAGACCCGTCTGACGAGCAGTACTTC
TRBJ2-3 TRBV11-2 NA NA CASSPGGSTDTQYF TGTGCCAGCAGCCCGGGGGGCAGCACAGATACGCAGTATTTT
TRBJ2-3 TRBV5-1 TRBD2 NA CASSSTSGGASDTQYF TGCGCCAGCAGCTCGACTAGCGGGGGGGCATCAGATACGCAGTATTTT
TRBJ1-5 TRBV15 NA NA CATSRDKYQPQHF TGTGCCACCAGCAGAGACAAATATCAGCCCCAGCATTTT
TRBJ2-7 TRBV6-5 NA NA CASSYQTDSGNEQYF TGTGCCAGCAGTTACCAGACGGACAGTGGGAACGAGCAGTACTTC
TRBJ2-3 TRBV7-7 NA NA CASSPGGPKTTDTQYF TGTGCCAGCAGCCCCGGGGGACCTAAAACGACAGATACGCAGTATTTT
TRBJ1-1 TRBV11-2 TRBD1 NA CASSLETGGYTEAFF TGTGCCAGCAGCCTAGAGACAGGGGGATACACTGAAGCTTTCTTT
TRBJ1-2 TRBV25-1 TRBD1 NA CASSDTGTGGSYGYTF TGTGCCAGCAGCGACACCGGGACAGGGGGGTCCTATGGCTACACCTTC
TRBJ1-6 TRBV6-1 NA NA CARGGADTYSPLHF TGTGCCAGGGGGGGGGCAGACACTTATTCACCCCTCCACTTT
TRBJ1-4 TRBV7-2 NA NA CASSFSNEKLFF TGTGCCAGCAGCTTCTCTAATGAAAAACTGTTTTTT
TRBJ2-3 TRBV19 TRBD2 NA CASSTGLAGHTQYF TGTGCCAGTAGTACCGGACTAGCGGGACATACGCAGTATTTT
TRBJ1-2 TRBV9 TRBD1 NA CASSVDRGNGYTF TGTGCCAGCAGCGTCGACAGGGGAAATGGCTACACCTTC
TRBJ2-3 TRBV11-1 TRBD2 NA CASSLGLVPDTQYF TGTGCCAGCAGCCTCGGACTAGTCCCAGATACGCAGTATTTT
TRBJ2-5 TRBV15 NA NA CATSRDRAGQETQYF TGTGCCACCAGCAGAGATCGGGCGGGGCAAGAGACCCAGTACTTC
TRBJ2-6 TRBV10-1 TRBD1 NA CASSDRGPSGANVLTF TGCGCCAGCAGTGACAGGGGGCCCTCTGGGGCCAACGTCCTGACTTTC
TRBJ2-1 TRBV18 TRBD1 NA CASSPAGTGPNNEQFF TGTGCCAGCTCACCAGCCGGGACAGGGCCCAACAATGAGCAGTTCTTC
TRBJ2-2 TRBV14 NA NA CASSPGLNTGELFF TGTGCCAGCAGCCCGGGACTTAACACCGGGGAGCTGTTTTTT
TRBJ1-4 TRBV5-1 NA NA CASGRTAATNEKLFF TGCGCCAGCGGGCGGACAGCCGCAACTAATGAAAAACTGTTTTTT
TRBJ1-3 TRBV19 NA NA CASKDYSGNTIYF TGTGCCAGCAAGGACTACTCTGGAAACACCATATATTTT
TRBJ1-1 TRBV10-3 NA NA CAIRQTDGNTEAFF TGTGCCATCAGGCAGACAGACGGGAACACTGAAGCTTTCTTT
TRBJ1-2 TRBV11-1 TRBD1 few CASSAPGQTPNYGYTF TGTGCCAGCAGCGCCCCGGGACAGACACCTAACTATGGCTACACCTTC
TRBJ2-5 TRBV4-1 TRBD2 NA CASSPRVAGGLETQYF TGCGCCAGCAGCCCGCGAGTAGCGGGGGGGCTAGAGACCCAGTACTTC
TRBJ2-2 TRBV11-1 NA NA CASSSQGGPNTGELFF TGTGCCAGCAGCTCCCAAGGGGGACCAAACACCGGGGAGCTGTTTTTT
TRBJ2-7 TRBV7-8 TRBD1 once CASSFRQGAGEQYF TGTGCCAGCAGCTTCCGGCAGGGGGCCGGGGAGCAGTACTTC
TRBJ2-5 TRBV5-6 TRBD2 NA CASSFSGGETQYF TGTGCCAGCAGCTTTTCGGGAGGGGAGACCCAGTACTTC
TRBJ2-5 TRBV12-5 TRBD2 NA CASGLTGTSGRGLQETQYF TGTGCTAGTGGTTTGACGGGGACTAGCGGGAGAGGACTCCAAGAGACCCAGTACTTC
TRBJ2-7 TRBV29-1 TRBD1 NA CSVAGRGYGEQYF TGCAGCGTTGCGGGCAGGGGGTACGGCGAGCAGTACTTC
TRBJ2-3 TRBV5-1 TRBD2 NA CASSLEPSGSGTDTQYF TGCGCCAGCAGCTTGGAACCTAGCGGGAGTGGAACAGATACGCAGTATTTT
TRBJ2-1 TRBV7-9 NA once CASSLVTLNEQFF TGTGCCAGCAGCTTGGTGACACTCAATGAGCAGTTCTTC
TRBJ2-2 TRBV7-2 TRBD1 NA CASSSRGQGSYTGELFF TGTGCCAGCAGCTCACGAGGACAGGGATCGTACACCGGGGAGCTGTTTTTT
TRBJ1-3 TRBV6-5 NA NA CASSPARGGNTIYF TGTGCCAGCAGCCCCGCCAGGGGTGGAAACACCATATATTTT
TRBJ2-1 TRBV5-4 TRBD2 NA CASSPTSGGFNEQFF TGTGCCAGCAGCCCTACTAGCGGGGGGTTCAATGAGCAGTTCTTC
TRBJ1-6 TRBV6-6 NA NA CASSYSGGIYSPLHF TGTGCCAGCAGTTACTCAGGGGGTATCTATTCACCCCTCCACTTT